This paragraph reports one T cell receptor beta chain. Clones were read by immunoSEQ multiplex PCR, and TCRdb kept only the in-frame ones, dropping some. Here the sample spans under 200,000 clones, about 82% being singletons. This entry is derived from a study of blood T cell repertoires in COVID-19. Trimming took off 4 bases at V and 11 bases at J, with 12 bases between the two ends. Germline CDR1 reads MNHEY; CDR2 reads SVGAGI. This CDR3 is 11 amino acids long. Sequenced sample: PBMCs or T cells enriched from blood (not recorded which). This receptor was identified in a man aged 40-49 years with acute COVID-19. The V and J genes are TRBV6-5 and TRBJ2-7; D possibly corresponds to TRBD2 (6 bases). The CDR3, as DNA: TGTGCCAGCAGTTCCGGACTATGGGAGTACTTC. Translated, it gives CASSSGLWEYF.